This TCR beta chain derives from a study of T cells in Graves' hyperthyroidism and ophthalmopathy. Study background: Blood from the periphery was taken at initial diagnosis, before any treatment.

This clonotype was observed a few times. What was amplified from RNA transcripts were TCR beta CDR3 regions. Using the HTBI primer set, a first-round RT-PCR was run on the TCR CDR3. TCRdb analysed the multiplex PCR reads with MiXCR anew, one entry per CDR3 protein. The sample carries 300,000 to 450,000 distinct CDR3 sequences, around 14% recorded once. An absence of ophthalmopathy progression within 18 months meant stable Graves' hyperthyroidism. Orbital computed tomography, thyroid ultrasound, serum thyroxine and TRAb, and clinical symptoms together informed the diagnoses. The V gene's germline CDR1 is SNHLY and CDR2 FYNNEI. The CDR3 length is 17 residues. The junction had 8 bases not matched to a gene; V was cut back by 4 bases and J by 3 bases.

The gene calls are TRBV2 and TRBJ2-1; 11 nucleotides agree with TRBD2. The receptor's source is a woman aged 30 to 39 with Graves' hyperthyroidism. The sample comprised blood. The CDR3: CASSVGGTSGNYNEQFF. The CDR3, as DNA: TGTGCCAGCAGTGTCGGCGGGACTAGCGGAAACTACAATGAGCAGTTCTTC. The full variable domain, rest sourced from reference TRBV2 and TRBJ2-1, is EPEVTQTPSHQVTQMGQEVILRCVPISNHLYFYWYRQILGQKVEFLVSFYNNEISEKSEIFDDQFSVERPDGSNFTLKIRSTKLEDSAMYFCASSVGGTSGNYNEQFFGPGTRLTVL.